A single sample gave rise to the 11 T cell receptor beta chains below, sequenced in a study of shared clonotypes between healthy human individuals. The repertoire was sequenced with immunoSEQ multiplex PCR; TCRdb's copy has only in-frame clones and lacks some. The sample has some 1,400,000 clones, around 97% seen once. Sequenced: naive CD4+ T cells sorted from blood. The subset denotes: CD45RA+ positively selected. The receptor set was obtained from a man aged 25 to 45 in good health.

The genes are TRBV6-1 and TRBJ2-2; 9 nucleotides agree with TRBD2. Germline assignment: CDR1 MNHNS and CDR2 SASEGT. The J segment lost 2 bases and the V segment lost 4 bases, leaving 11 bases of the junction unmatched. The CDR3 runs 18 residues. The CDR3 nucleotides read TGTGCCAGCAGTGTGGGGGTTCTAGCGGGACATAACACCGGGGAGCTGTTTTTT. Translated: CASSVGVLAGHNTGELFF.

With regard to this clone: At one of its ends the junction is not consistent with the germline gene, which may arise from a read error. This chain connects TRBV6-1 to TRBJ2-3; 12 bases line up with TRBD2. The CDR3 is made up of 15 amino acids. Germline V gives CDR1 MNHNS, CDR2 SASEGT. The CDR3 DNA reads TGTGCCTGCAGACTAGCGGGAGTGAGTTGGGATACGCAGTATTTT. Amino acids: CACRLAGVSWDTQYF.

The chain joins TRBV30 to TRBJ2-5; 9 nucleotides line up with TRBD1. CDR1 is GTSNPN and CDR2 is SVGIG in the germline V gene (reference sequence). CDR3 length: 13 residues. V lost 7 bases and J lost 2; bases outside the gene matches: 5. The CDR3 DNA follows: TGTGCCTCGGACAGGGGTTATCAAGAGACCCAGTACTTC. Protein product: CASDRGYQETQYF.

The chain has TRBV7-8 and TRBJ1-5; 7 nucleotides match TRBD1. The CDR3 contains 17 residues. Germline V lookup: CDR1 SGHVS, CDR2 FQNEAQ. Trimming cost V 2 bases and J 6 bases; bases outside gene matches: 13. CDR3 in amino acids: CASSLYTRTGQGQPQHF. The CDR3 DNA reads as TGTGCCAGCAGCTTATACACCAGGACAGGCCAGGGTCAGCCCCAGCATTTT.

This clone has a single count. The rearrangement links TRBV11-2 to TRBJ2-1; D is unclear. Trimming cost V 1 base and J 4 bases, with 8 bases left between them. CDR3 length: 14 amino acids. CDR1 and CDR2 (germline): SGHAT, FQNNGV. This CDR3 reads CASSLVGIYNEQFF. The CDR3 region has the DNA TGTGCCAGCAGCTTAGTGGGGATTTACAATGAGCAGTTCTTC.

The CDR3 region is CASSYQGANTEAFF. The DNA of the CDR3 is TGTGCCAGCAGTTACCAGGGGGCTAACACTGAAGCTTTCTTT. V gene TRBV6-5 combines with J gene TRBJ1-1; the match to TRBD1 covers 8 bases. V lost 2 bases, J lost 2 bases, and 1 base stayed unmatched. This CDR3 contains 14 residues. Per the germline V gene, CDR1 is MNHEY and CDR2 is SVGAGI.

The chain joins TRBV9 to TRBJ2-1, with D perhaps matching TRBD2 (5 bases). Germline V gene data show CDR1 as SGDLS and CDR2 as YYNGEE. This CDR3 comprises 12 residues. Trimming cost V 6 bases and J 2 bases, with 6 bases left between them. The CDR3, as DNA: TGTGCCAGCACGGGGACCTACAATGAGCAGTTCTTC. Its protein product is CASTGTYNEQFF.

This chain links TRBV5-1 with TRBJ1-4; 8 nucleotides line up with TRBD1. The CDR3 has 15 amino acids. In germline, CDR1 is SGHRS, CDR2 YFSETQ. V shed 4 bases and J 1 base; nucleotides not matched to a gene: 3. CDR3 amino acids: CASSPGTGTNEKLFF. DNA for the CDR3: TGCGCCAGCAGCCCTGGGACAGGAACTAATGAAAAACTGTTTTTT.

V usage is TRBV19 and J usage is TRBJ1-1; no clear D gene. V lost 3 bases, J lost 11 bases, and 22 bases lay in between. Germline CDR1 reads LNHDA; CDR2 reads SQIVND (reference sequence). The CDR3 sequence is 15 residues long. The CDR3: CASSILTASVDPAFF. The CDR3 DNA is TGTGCCAGTAGTATCTTGACGGCGTCTGTGGATCCGGCTTTCTTT.

For this clone: The CDR3 ends on some other residue instead of the conserved phenylalanine or tryptophan, so this is likely a read error. The DNA is omitted, as the CDR3 cannot be located on it reliably, and the CDR3 follows TCRdb's listing. The chain recombines TRBV25-1 with TRBJ1-2. The CDR3 region is 13 residues in length, termini included. Germline values: CDR1 MGHDK, CDR2 SYGVNS. CDR3 amino acids: CASSEQKGGQRPG.

The J gene is TRBJ1-2, the V gene TRBV7-9; a possible D gene is TRBD1 (5 bases). Germline V gene data show CDR1 as SEHNR and CDR2 as FQNEAQ (reference sequence). CDR3 length: 14 residues. Trimming took 7 bases from V and 4 from J, leaving 16 bases between them. CDR3 residues: CASNPPDKSYGYTF. CDR3 DNA sequence: TGTGCCAGCAACCCCCCGGACAAGAGCTATGGCTACACCTTC.